One and the same sample provided the 22 T cell receptor beta chains below, sequenced in a study of blood T cell repertoires in COVID-19. Sequenced by immunoSEQ multiplex PCR; TCRdb stores in-frame clones only, minus some. The sample has about 480,000 clones, approximately 89% seen once. Sequencing input: peripheral blood. These receptors all stem from a woman aged 45 to 65 with COVID-19, enrolled during active disease.

This clone was detected once. The rearrangement uses TRBV19 and TRBJ1-1; 7 nucleotides align to TRBD1. CDR1 and CDR2 from the germline V gene are LNHDA and SQIVND (reference sequence). The CDR3 consists of 16 residues. The V segment lost 2 bases and the J segment 2 bases; nucleotides outside the gene matches: 8. Written as DNA, the CDR3 is TGTGCCAGTAGTATACCCCTGGCAGGGGGAAACACTGAAGCTTTCTTT. Its protein is CASSIPLAGGNTEAFF.

V is TRBV19 and J is TRBJ1-5; D is undetermined. Germline CDR1 and CDR2: LNHDA and SQIVND (reference sequence). The CDR3 sequence is 16 residues long. Trimming removed 7 bases from V and 0 bases from J, with 16 bases in between. The CDR3 sequence is CASTREGSYSNQPQHF. For the CDR3, the DNA is TGTGCCAGTACGCGGGAGGGCAGCTATAGCAATCAGCCCCAGCATTTT.

This chain connects TRBV27 to TRBJ2-3; D perhaps matches TRBD1 (6 bases). CDR1 MNHEY and CDR2 SMNVEV come from the germline V gene (reference sequence). The V end was cut by 2 bases, the J end by 0 bases, with 9 bases between. CDR3 length equals 15 residues. The CDR3 nucleotides are TGTGCCAGCAGTTTAGCAACAGGGAGCACAGATACGCAGTATTTT. Its translation is CASSLATGSTDTQYF.

The chain recombines TRBV5-1 with TRBJ1-1; 11 bases line up with TRBD1. The V segment lost 1 base and the J segment 10 bases; nucleotides outside the gene matches: 3. This CDR3 region has 13 residues. Germline CDR1 and CDR2: SGHRS and YFSETQ. Here the CDR3 reads CASSLLGQGGAFF. The CDR3 coding sequence is TGCGCCAGCAGCTTGTTGGGACAGGGGGGAGCTTTCTTT.

The chain uses TRBV6-5 and TRBJ1-3; TRBD1 aligns across 7 bases. CDR1 is MNHEY, CDR2 SVGAGI, per germline. The CDR3 runs 16 residues. V dropped 1 base and J dropped 3; count of bases not matched to a gene: 6. The CDR3 sequence is CASSYYTGDFGNTIYF. The CDR3 bases are TGTGCCAGCAGTTACTACACAGGGGACTTTGGAAACACCATATATTTT.

The rearrangement joins TRBV4-1 to TRBJ2-2; 10 positions agree with TRBD2. V lost 3 bases, J lost 6 bases, and 10 bases stayed unmatched. CDR1 and CDR2 from the germline V gene are MGHRA and YSYEKL. This CDR3 spans 17 amino acids. CDR3 in DNA: TGCGCCAGCAGCCACGGCCGAGCGGGGGGGCGGTCCGGGGAGCTGTTTTTT. It translates to CASSHGRAGGRSGELFF.

The chain employs TRBV6-5 and TRBJ2-5; 7 bases are a match to TRBD2. The CDR3 is 14 amino acids. V gave up 2 bases and J gave up 1 base; unmatched junction bases: 1. Per germline, CDR1 MNHEY and CDR2 SVGAGI. CDR3 DNA sequence: TGTGCCAGCAGTTACGGGGAGGGCCAAGAGACCCAGTACTTC. As protein: CASSYGEGQETQYF.

This clone was seen once. V gene TRBV4-1 combines with J gene TRBJ1-3; D not resolved. CDR3 size: 15 residues. Per germline, CDR1 MGHRA and CDR2 YSYEKL. Trimming pared 3 bases from V and 4 bases from J, leaving 13 bases between. The CDR3 loop is CASSHRAGVGNTIYF. The CDR3 coding sequence is TGCGCCAGCAGCCATCGTGCGGGCGTCGGAAACACCATATATTTT.

With regard to this clone: Other DNA sequences in the sample encode the same CDR3. This chain joins TRBV12-3 or TRBV12-4 and TRBJ1-3, with D uncertain. The CDR3 consists of 12 residues. The V gene lost 6 bases and the J gene lost 0 bases, with 3 bases spanning the gap. CDR3: CASSLSGNTIYF. In DNA form, the CDR3 reads TGTGCCAGCAGCCTCTCTGGAAACACCATATATTTT.

The chain recombines TRBV2 with TRBJ2-6; the D gene is possibly TRBD1 (6 bases). Trimming cost V 4 bases and J 2 bases, with 12 bases left between them. The CDR3 is 16 amino acids. Germline V gives CDR1 SNHLY, CDR2 FYNNEI. CDR3 DNA: TGTGCCAGCAGTGGCCCCTCAGGGGCTGGGGCCAACGTCCTGACTTTC. Translated: CASSGPSGAGANVLTF.

The chain is built from TRBV5-4 and TRBJ1-6, with a possible D match to TRBD1 (6 bases). CDR1 is SGHNT, CDR2 YYREEE, per germline (reference sequence). This CDR3 is 14 amino acids long. V dropped 4 bases and J dropped 10 bases, with 15 bases sitting between them. The CDR3 DNA sequence: TGTGCCAGCAGCCCGACAGGAGGACCCTCACCCCTCCACTTT. It codes for CASSPTGGPSPLHF.

The J gene is TRBJ1-1, the V gene TRBV14, with D uncertain. From germline, CDR1 is SGHDN and CDR2 FVKESK. The CDR3 runs to 13 residues. Trimming removed 4 bases from V and 7 bases from J, with 13 bases in between. DNA for the CDR3: TGTGCCAGCAGCCCGCGGTGGAAATTTGAAGCTTTCTTT. This codes for CASSPRWKFEAFF.

The chain couples TRBV7-3 to TRBJ2-7, with TRBD1 matching 8 bases. Germline V gene sequence: CDR1 SGHTA, CDR2 FQGTGA. This CDR3 region has 13 residues. Losses at the gene ends were 3 bases for V and 6 bases for J; bases not matched to a gene: 4. CDR3 region: CASSFGQGREQYF. CDR3 coding DNA: TGTGCCAGCAGCTTCGGACAGGGACGCGAGCAGTACTTC.

In the case of this clone: This specimen includes other DNA sequences encoding the same CDR3. The V and J genes are TRBV24-1 and TRBJ2-5; 7 nucleotides align to TRBD2. V shed 4 bases, J shed 3 bases, and the junction held 1 base outside the gene matches. The length of the CDR3 is 13 residues. Germline CDR1 KGHDR, CDR2 SFDVKD. This chain's CDR3 is CATSEGGEETQYF. CDR3 nucleotides: TGTGCCACCAGTGAGGGAGGGGAAGAGACCCAGTACTTC.

This clone was observed a single time. The gene calls are TRBV6-6 and TRBJ1-4; TRBD1 aligns across 7 bases. CDR1 and CDR2 from the germline V gene are MNHNY and SVGAGI (reference sequence). V trimming: 4 bases; J trimming: 7 bases; junction bases outside the gene matches: 9. The CDR3 is 15 residues long. CDR3: CASSSRDSYAEKLFF. In nucleotides, the CDR3 is TGTGCCAGCAGTTCCCGGGACAGCTATGCTGAAAAACTGTTTTTT.

The chain combines TRBV11-2 with TRBJ2-7; maybe TRBD2 (6 bases). Germline lookup yields CDR1 SGHAT and CDR2 FQNNGV. Trimming shortened V by 5 bases and J by 6 bases, and 14 bases separated the two germline ends. The length of the CDR3 is 13 residues. The CDR3 DNA is TGTGCCAGCAGCCTGATTGGAGGGACCGAGCAGTACTTC. Amino acid sequence: CASSLIGGTEQYF.

This clone occurred once. The J gene is TRBJ2-2, the V gene TRBV5-5; TRBD1 aligns across 10 bases. The V gene end was trimmed by 3 bases and the J gene end by 7 bases; junction bases not matched to a gene: 9. Germline V gives CDR1 SGHKS, CDR2 YYEKEE (reference sequence). This CDR3 region has 16 residues. CDR3 in DNA: TGTGCCAGCAGCTCCATACGACAGGGGGCGTACGGGGAGCTGTTTTTT. The encoded protein is CASSSIRQGAYGELFF.

The gene calls are TRBV13 and TRBJ1-1; D is ambiguous. V was pared by 0 bases and J by 0 bases, with 17 bases between. CDR3 size: 18 residues. Germline V gene lookup returns CDR1 PRHDT and CDR2 FYEKMQ (reference sequence). The CDR3 loop reads CASSLGRSRTSMNTEAFF. In DNA form, the CDR3 reads TGTGCCAGCAGCTTAGGAAGATCAAGGACTTCGATGAACACTGAAGCTTTCTTT.

V gene TRBV7-3 combines with J gene TRBJ2-7; TRBD1 aligns across 7 bases. The CDR3 sequence is 14 residues long. J lost 1 base, V lost 6 bases, and 6 bases had no gene match. CDR1 is SGHTA and CDR2 is FQGTGA in the germline V gene. The CDR3 here is CASSRTGASYEQYF. The DNA of the CDR3 is TGTGCCAGCAGTCGAACAGGGGCTTCCTACGAGCAGTACTTC. Full variable domain (remainder filled in from reference TRBV7-3 and TRBJ2-7): GAGVSQTPSNKVTEKGKYVELRCDPISGHTALYWYRQSLGQGPEFLIYFQGTGAADDSGLPNDRFFAVRPEGSVSTLKIQRTERGDSAVYLCASSRTGASYEQYFGPGTRLTVT.

The chain has TRBV11-2 and TRBJ2-7; D may be TRBD2 (6 bases). There are 12 residues in the CDR3. Trimming took 5 bases from V and 1 from J, leaving 6 bases between them. CDR1 is SGHAT, CDR2 FQNNGV, per germline. Here the CDR3 reads CASSAGSYEQYF. As DNA, the CDR3 is TGTGCCAGCAGCGCGGGGTCCTACGAGCAGTACTTC. The variable domain in full, with the rest retrieved from reference TRBV11-2 and TRBJ2-7, is EAGVAQSPRYKIIEKRQSVAFWCNPISGHATLYWYQQILGQGPKLLIQFQNNGVVDDSQLPKDRFSAERLKGVDSTLKIQPAKLEDSAVYLCASSAGSYEQYFGPGTRLTVT.

V gene TRBV5-5 combines with J gene TRBJ2-7; D is perhaps TRBD2 (6 bases). V was trimmed by 6 bases and J by 1 base, leaving 14 bases between them. This CDR3 contains 14 residues. Germline CDR1 reads SGHKS; CDR2 reads YYEKEE (reference sequence). DNA of the CDR3: TGTGCCAGCACCCACCGTGGGGGGTCCTACGAGCAGTACTTC. This sequence encodes CASTHRGGSYEQYF.

The rearrangement uses TRBV12-3 or TRBV12-4 and TRBJ2-5, with no clear D. V was cut by 3 bases and J by 7 bases, with 12 bases left in between. The CDR3 contains 13 residues. This CDR3 is CASSFLAGLTQYF. The CDR3, as DNA: TGTGCCAGCAGTTTCTTAGCCGGCTTGACCCAGTACTTC.